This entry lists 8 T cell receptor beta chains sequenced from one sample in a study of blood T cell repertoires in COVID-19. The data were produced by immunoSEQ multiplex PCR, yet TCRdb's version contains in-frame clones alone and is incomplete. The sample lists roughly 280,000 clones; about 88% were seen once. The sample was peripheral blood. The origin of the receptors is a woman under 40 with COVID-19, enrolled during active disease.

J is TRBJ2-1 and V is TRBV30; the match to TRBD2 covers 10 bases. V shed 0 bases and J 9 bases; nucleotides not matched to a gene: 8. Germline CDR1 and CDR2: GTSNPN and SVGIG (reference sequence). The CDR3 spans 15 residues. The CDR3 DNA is TGTGCCTGGAGTGTAGGGCTAGCGGGAGTAATTGAGCAGTTCTTC. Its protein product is CAWSVGLAGVIEQFF.

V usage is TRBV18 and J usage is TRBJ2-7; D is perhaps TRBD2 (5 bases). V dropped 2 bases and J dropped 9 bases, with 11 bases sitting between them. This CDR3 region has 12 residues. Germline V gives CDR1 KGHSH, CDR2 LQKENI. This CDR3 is CASSPEGDRQYF. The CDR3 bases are TGTGCCAGCTCACCAGAGGGCGATCGGCAGTACTTC. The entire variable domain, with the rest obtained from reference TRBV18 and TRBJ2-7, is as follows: NAGVMQNPRHLVRRRGQEARLRCSPMKGHSHVYWYRQLPEEGLKFMVYLQKENIIDESGMPKERFSAEFPKEGPSILRIQQVVRGDSAAYFCASSPEGDRQYFGPGTRLTVT.

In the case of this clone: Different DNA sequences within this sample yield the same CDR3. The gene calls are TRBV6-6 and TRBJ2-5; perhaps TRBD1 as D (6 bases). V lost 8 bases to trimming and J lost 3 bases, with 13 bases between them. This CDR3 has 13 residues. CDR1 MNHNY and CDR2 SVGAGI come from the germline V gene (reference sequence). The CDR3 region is CASVWPGEETQYF. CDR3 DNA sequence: TGTGCCAGCGTATGGCCAGGGGAAGAGACCCAGTACTTC.

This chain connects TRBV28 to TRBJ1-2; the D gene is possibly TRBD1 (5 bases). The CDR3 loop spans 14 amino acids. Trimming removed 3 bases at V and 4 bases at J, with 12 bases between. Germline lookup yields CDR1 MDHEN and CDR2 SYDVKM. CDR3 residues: CASSFPGLGYGYTF. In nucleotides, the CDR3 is TGTGCCAGCAGTTTTCCAGGGTTGGGCTATGGCTACACCTTC.

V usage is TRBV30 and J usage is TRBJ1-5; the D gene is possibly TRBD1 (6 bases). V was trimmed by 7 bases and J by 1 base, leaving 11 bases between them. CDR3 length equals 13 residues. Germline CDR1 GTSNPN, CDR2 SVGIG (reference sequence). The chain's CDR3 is CASARGSNQPQHF. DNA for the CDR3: TGTGCCTCGGCCAGGGGAAGCAATCAGCCCCAGCATTTT.

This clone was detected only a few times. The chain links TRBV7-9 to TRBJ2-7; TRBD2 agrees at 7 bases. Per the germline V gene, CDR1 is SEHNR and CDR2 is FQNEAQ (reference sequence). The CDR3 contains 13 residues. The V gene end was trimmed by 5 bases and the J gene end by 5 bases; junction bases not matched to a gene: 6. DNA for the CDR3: TGTGCCAGCAGCCCAGCGGGGTCCGACGAGCAGTACTTC. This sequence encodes CASSPAGSDEQYF.

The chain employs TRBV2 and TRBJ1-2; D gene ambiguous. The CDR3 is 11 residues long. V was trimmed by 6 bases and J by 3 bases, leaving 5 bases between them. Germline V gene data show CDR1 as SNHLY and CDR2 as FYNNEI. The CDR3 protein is CASSEYYGYTF. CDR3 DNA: TGTGCCAGCAGCGAGTACTATGGCTACACCTTC.

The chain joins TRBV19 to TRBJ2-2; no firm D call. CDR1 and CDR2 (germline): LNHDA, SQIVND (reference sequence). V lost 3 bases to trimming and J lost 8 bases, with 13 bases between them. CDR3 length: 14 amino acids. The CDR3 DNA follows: TGTGCCAGTAGTATGGAGCCACGTTTAGGGGAGCTGTTTTTT. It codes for CASSMEPRLGELFF.